This TCR beta chain was obtained from a study of cytomegalovirus exposure and HLA in healthy donors. Broader study findings: The analysis excluded some indistinguishable V segments, including TRBV6-2 and TRBV6-3. Productive status was seen about 87% or about 30% of the time for most TCR beta V segments in an earlier analysis.

Regarding this clone: Antigen unknown.

Both 60 Vbeta primers and 13 Jbeta primers went into the PCR. Profiled with immunoSEQ multiplex PCR; TCRdb holds only in-frame clones, not every one. The sample contains around 100,000 clones, under 80% of which appear only once. This CDR3 comprises 15 residues. V lost 5 bases and J lost 3; bases outside the gene matches: 9. Germline loops: CDR1 SGHTA, CDR2 FQGNSA. The TCR originated in a man aged 40-49 years in good health and CMV-seronegative. The chain couples TRBV7-2 to TRBJ1-1, with TRBD1 matching over 7 bases. Input material: PBMCs. The CDR3 spells CASSLRGRKHTEAFF. DNA of the CDR3: TGTGCCAGCAGCCTAAGGGGGCGGAAGCACACTGAAGCTTTCTTT. The full variable domain, completed using reference TRBV7-2 and TRBJ1-1, is GAGVSQSPSNKVTEKGKDVELRCDPISGHTALYWYRQSLGQGLEFLIYFQGNSAPDKSGLPSDRFSAERTGGSVSTLTIQRTQQEDSAVYLCASSLRGRKHTEAFFGQGTRLTVV.